This T cell receptor (beta chain) is drawn from a study of blood T cell repertoires in COVID-19. The wider study: The United States, Italy and Spain supplied acute and convalescent COVID-19 samples.

Methods used by the authors: Amplified reference gene primers provided the basis for estimating nucleated cell counts. Clones were read by immunoSEQ multiplex PCR, and TCRdb kept only the in-frame ones, dropping some. V and J calls and clone size follow that table, whereas D and trimming were derived from the DNA. The data contain about 49,000 clones, 82% of them singletons. The TCR sequence derives from a woman aged 60-75 years with acute or convalescent COVID-19. Material for sequencing was peripheral blood.

The CDR3, as DNA: TGTGCCAGCAGCACCGGGACAGCCAGTGAGCAGTTCTTC. It yields the protein CASSTGTASEQFF. The chain employs TRBV7-2 and TRBJ2-1; 7 nucleotides align to TRBD1. This CDR3 is built from 13 residues. Germline V gene lookup returns CDR1 SGHTA and CDR2 FQGNSA. V trimming: 5 bases; J trimming: 9 bases; junction bases outside the gene matches: 7.